A selection of T cell receptor beta chains follows, all from one sample in a study of blood T cell repertoires in COVID-19. Here immunoSEQ multiplex PCR was the method, and the copy in TCRdb shows in-frame clones only, minus some. The data show about 210,000 clones, 80% seen once. Sequences were obtained from PBMCs or T cells enriched from blood (not recorded which). The source is a man under 40 with acute COVID-19. CDR3s include the opening cysteine and the closing phenylalanine or tryptophan. The order of the fields is V gene, CDR3 protein.

>TRBV11-3
CASSSRTGATYEQYF
>TRBV19
CASSVTGVYGYTF
>TRBV19
CASRLQGAGGELFF
>TRBV30
CAWKGLGDQPQHF
>TRBV6-4
CASSETAYNEQFF
>TRBV10-3
CAISESYLAGAESSYNEQFF
>TRBV12-5
CASGLVSESGEQYF
>TRBV28
CASSPQEGIPNTEAFF
>TRBV11-2
CASSLGWDSFFSGANVLTF
>TRBV6-1
CASSDGYEQYF
>TRBV5-4
CASSPPRGVSSYEQYF
>TRBV9
CASSYGGGAVVDTQYF
>TRBV6-5
CASRGTGGPSYEQYF
>TRBV7-9
CASSSRGLLTEAFF
>TRBV16
CASSPRTANTEAFF
>TRBV15
CATSRDSGDSSGNTIYF
>TRBV5-1
CASSLGTGVGEKLFF
>TRBV6-5
CASSSYPGAYGYTF
>TRBV5-1
CASSFEGATEAFF
>TRBV4-1
CASSQVPGNNSPLHF
>TRBV7-9
CASSLASDNYGYTF
>TRBV9
CASSARAGSRAFF
>TRBV7-9
CASRETGPTEAFF